A single sample gave rise to the 15 T cell receptor beta chains below, sequenced in a study of metastatic and nonmetastatic thyroid tumors. TCRdb re-called the PCR reads via MiXCR. Counted here are some 84,000 clones, approximately 9% occurring once; the ten biggest clones make up 8% to 10%. Thyroid surgery took place with no prior treatment in any patient. Sequenced material: blood. These receptors were taken from a female donor with papillary thyroid cancer or a benign thyroid nodule (not recorded which). Some clones in this sample may be carry-over from other donors' samples.

The table lists this clone with many counts. The V call is TRBV2, the J call TRBJ2-7; the D gene is possibly TRBD1 (5 bases). Germline lookup yields CDR1 SNHLY and CDR2 FYNNEI. The CDR3 is made up of 14 amino acids. V was shortened by 3 bases and J by 2 bases, with 11 bases between the two germline ends. CDR3 bases: TGTGCCAGCAGTGATTATAAGGGGCCCTACGAGCAGTACTTC. Translated, it gives CASSDYKGPYEQYF.

This clone was counted at least ten times. The rearrangement joins TRBV4-1 to TRBJ2-5; TRBD2 matches 12 bases. CDR1 is MGHRA and CDR2 is YSYEKL in the germline V gene. Trimming took 0 bases from V and 5 from J; bases not matched to a gene: 7. The CDR3 extends over 17 amino acids. As DNA, the CDR3 is TGCGCCAGCAGCCAAGATCTCCTAGCGGGGGGGCAGGAGACCCAGTACTTC. Its protein product is CASSQDLLAGGQETQYF.

This clone was observed a few times. This chain connects TRBV3-1 to TRBJ2-3; D is possibly TRBD1 or TRBD2 (5 bases each). Germline CDR1 reads LGHDT; CDR2 reads YNNKEL (reference sequence). Trimming removed 6 bases from V and 0 bases from J, with 13 bases in between. The CDR3 runs 15 residues. The chain's CDR3 is CASRKVGVSTDTQYF. As DNA, the CDR3 is TGTGCCAGCAGAAAAGTGGGGGTCAGCACAGATACGCAGTATTTT.

This clone has only a few counts. This CDR3 is missing its conserved last phenylalanine or tryptophan, likely due to a read error. The J gene is TRBJ2-7, the V gene TRBV3-1, with D uncertain. From germline, CDR1 is LGHDT and CDR2 YNNKEL (reference sequence). Trimming stripped 6 bases from V and 0 bases from J, with 3 bases between. The CDR3 sequence is 11 residues long. The CDR3: CASRYSYEQYS. The CDR3 DNA is TGTGCCAGCAGATACTCCTACGAGCAGTACTCC.

This clone occurred many times. The V and J genes are TRBV6-4 and TRBJ2-6, with TRBD1 identical over 9 bases. In germline, CDR1 is MRHNA, CDR2 SNTAGT. V gave up 2 bases and J gave up 3 bases; unmatched junction bases: 2. CDR3 length: 16 residues. CDR3 amino acids: CASSDDRGDGANVLTF. CDR3 nucleotide sequence: TGTGCCAGCAGTGACGACAGGGGGGATGGGGCCAACGTCCTGACTTTC.

The table lists this clone with many counts. The chain is built from TRBV11-2 and TRBJ1-1; D ambiguous. V was pared by 3 bases and J by 5 bases, with 16 bases between. This CDR3 has 15 residues. CDR1 and CDR2 (germline): SGHAT, FQNNGV. CDR3 bases: TGTGCCAGCAGCTTTTACCGGGGAGAGTGGACTGAAGCTTTCTTT. As protein: CASSFYRGEWTEAFF.

This clone was counted only a few times. The chain has TRBV19 and TRBJ2-4; 9 bases are shared with TRBD1. V was clipped by 6 bases and J by 7 bases; unmatched bases: 10. The CDR3 is 15 residues long. CDR1 LNHDA and CDR2 SQIVND come from the germline V gene (reference sequence). Written as DNA, the CDR3 is TGTGCCAGTAGGTTCGCGGACAGGGGACGGAACATTCAGTACTTC. As protein: CASRFADRGRNIQYF.

The V and J genes are TRBV4-1 and TRBJ2-5, with 8 bases that match TRBD1. The germline V gene encodes CDR1 MGHRA and CDR2 YSYEKL. The CDR3 totals 17 residues. Germline trimming cut 0 bases from V and 5 bases from J; bases unmatched to any gene: 11. CDR3 residues: CASSQDSDRGWVETQYF. DNA for the CDR3: TGCGCCAGCAGCCAAGATTCTGACAGGGGCTGGGTGGAGACCCAGTACTTC.

This clone was observed at least ten times. The chain carries TRBV19 and TRBJ1-6; 8 nucleotides match TRBD1. Germline CDR1 and CDR2: LNHDA and SQIVND (reference sequence). This CDR3 spans 17 amino acids. J was trimmed by 10 bases and V by 4 bases; bases with no gene match: 15. The CDR3 DNA reads TGTGCCAGTAGTAAAGTCAGGGGGCCTCGTAGGCCCTCACCCCTCCACTTT. Its protein product is CASSKVRGPRRPSPLHF.

The rearrangement joins TRBV6-1 to TRBJ1-3; a weak D match, TRBD1 (5 bases). This CDR3 contains 15 residues. Germline-derived CDR1 and CDR2 are MNHNS and SASEGT. V dropped 6 bases and J dropped 4 bases, with 16 bases sitting between them. DNA of the CDR3: TGTGCCAGCAGCCACCCCGGGGCAGGGGGAAACACCATATATTTT. Amino acid sequence: CASSHPGAGGNTIYF.

Many counts were recorded for this clone. The V gene is TRBV3-1, the J gene TRBJ1-3, with 7 nucleotides matching TRBD1. This CDR3 is 16 amino acids long. J gave up 5 bases and V 0 bases, and 7 bases lay outside the gene matches. The germline CDR1 and CDR2 sequences are LGHDT and YNNKEL (reference sequence). The CDR3 DNA reads as TGTGCCAGCAGCCAAGATACAGGGGTTAGGAGAAACACCATATATTTT. Amino acids: CASSQDTGVRRNTIYF.

In its sample, this clone was seen many times. The rearrangement joins TRBV27 to TRBJ1-4, with TRBD1 matching over 7 bases. The trim removed 7 bases at V and 3 bases at J, leaving 8 bases unmatched. Germline V CDR1 and CDR2: MNHEY, SMNVEV (reference sequence). CDR3 length equals 15 residues. This CDR3 is CASKGLGTANEKLFF. The CDR3 DNA follows: TGTGCCAGCAAGGGGTTGGGGACAGCTAATGAAAAACTGTTTTTT.

The CDR3: CAWTGAPGGAEQFF. The CDR3, as DNA: TGTGCCTGGACCGGGGCCCCCGGGGGAGCTGAGCAGTTCTTC. The chain combines TRBV30 with TRBJ2-1; weak D call: TRBD2 (6 bases). CDR3 length: 14 residues. CDR1 and CDR2 from the germline V gene are GTSNPN and SVGIG (reference sequence). V was shortened by 4 bases and J by 9 bases, with 19 bases between the two germline ends.

Details on this clone: This may be a read error: a much more frequent sequence differs by one nucleotide. This chain uses TRBV5-1 with TRBJ2-5; 9 bases are a match to TRBD1. This CDR3 is 14 amino acids long. In germline, CDR1 is SGHRS, CDR2 YFSETQ. The CDR3 DNA sequence: TGCGCCAGCATACCCGGGACAGGGCAAGAGGCCCAGTACTTC. Encoded protein: CASIPGTGQEAQYF.

This clone has at least ten counts. The chain links TRBV7-6 to TRBJ1-2; 12 nucleotides align to TRBD1. This CDR3 comprises 16 residues. The germline CDR1 and CDR2 sequences are SGHVS and FNYEAQ. J was trimmed by 9 bases and V by 1 base; bases with no gene match: 9. In DNA form, the CDR3 reads TGTGCCAGCAGCTTAGTTGGGGGGACAGGGGGCGTTAGCTACACCTTC. It specifies CASSLVGGTGGVSYTF.